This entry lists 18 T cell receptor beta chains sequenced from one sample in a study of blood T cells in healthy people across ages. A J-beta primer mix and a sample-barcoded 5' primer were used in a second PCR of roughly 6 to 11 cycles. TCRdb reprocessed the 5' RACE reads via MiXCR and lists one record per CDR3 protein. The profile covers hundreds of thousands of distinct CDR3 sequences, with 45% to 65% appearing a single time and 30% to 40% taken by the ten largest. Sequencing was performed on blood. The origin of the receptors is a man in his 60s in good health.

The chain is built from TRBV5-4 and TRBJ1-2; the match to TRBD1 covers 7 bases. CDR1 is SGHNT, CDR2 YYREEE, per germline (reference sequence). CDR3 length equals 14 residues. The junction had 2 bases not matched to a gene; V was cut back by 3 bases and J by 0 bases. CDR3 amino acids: CASSWDSTNYGYTF. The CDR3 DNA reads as TGTGCCAGCAGCTGGGACAGTACTAACTATGGCTACACCTTC.

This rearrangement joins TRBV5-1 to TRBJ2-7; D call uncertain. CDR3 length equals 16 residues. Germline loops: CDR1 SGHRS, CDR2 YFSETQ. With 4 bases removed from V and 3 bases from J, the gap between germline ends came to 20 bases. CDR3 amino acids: CASSGSLTGTFYEQYF. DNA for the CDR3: TGCGCCAGCAGCGGATCCCTGACGGGTACCTTCTACGAGCAGTACTTC. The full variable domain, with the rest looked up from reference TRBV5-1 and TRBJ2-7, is KAGVTQTPRYLIKTRGQQVTLSCSPISGHRSVSWYQQTPGQGLQFLFEYFSETQRNKGNFPGRFSGRQFSNSRSEMNVSTLELGDSALYLCASSGSLTGTFYEQYFGPGTRLTVT.

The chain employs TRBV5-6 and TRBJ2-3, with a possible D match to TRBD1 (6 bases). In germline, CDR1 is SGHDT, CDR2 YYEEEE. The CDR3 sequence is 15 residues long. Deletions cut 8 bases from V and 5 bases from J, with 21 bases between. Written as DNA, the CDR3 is TGTGCCAGTAAGGTGCGGTCCCGAGGGGGAGATACGCAGTATTTT. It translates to CASKVRSRGGDTQYF.

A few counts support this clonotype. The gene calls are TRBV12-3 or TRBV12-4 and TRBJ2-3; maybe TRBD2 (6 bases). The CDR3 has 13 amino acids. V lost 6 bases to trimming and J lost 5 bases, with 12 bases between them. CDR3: CASSRGTRDTQYF. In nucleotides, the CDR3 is TGTGCCAGCAGCCGGGGGACTCGAGATACGCAGTATTTT.

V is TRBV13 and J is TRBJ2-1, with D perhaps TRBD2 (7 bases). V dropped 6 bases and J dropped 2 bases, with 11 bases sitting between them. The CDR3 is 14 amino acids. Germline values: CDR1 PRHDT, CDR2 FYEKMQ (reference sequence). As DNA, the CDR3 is TGTGCCAGCAGGAGGGGGGGCACCTACAATGAGCAGTTCTTC. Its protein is CASRRGGTYNEQFF.

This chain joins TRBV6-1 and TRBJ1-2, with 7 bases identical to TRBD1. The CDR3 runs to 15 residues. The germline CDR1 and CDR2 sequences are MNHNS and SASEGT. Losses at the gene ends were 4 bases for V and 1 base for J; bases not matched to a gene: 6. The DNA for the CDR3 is TGTGCCAGCAGTGTATCCAGGGGGGTTAACTATGGCTACACCTTC. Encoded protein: CASSVSRGVNYGYTF.

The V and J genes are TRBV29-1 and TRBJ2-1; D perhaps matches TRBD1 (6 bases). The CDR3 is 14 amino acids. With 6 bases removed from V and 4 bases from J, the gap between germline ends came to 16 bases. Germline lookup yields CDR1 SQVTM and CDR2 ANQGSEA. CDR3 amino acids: CSVDGQMGYNEQFF. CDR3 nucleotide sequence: TGCAGCGTCGATGGACAGATGGGGTACAATGAGCAGTTCTTC.

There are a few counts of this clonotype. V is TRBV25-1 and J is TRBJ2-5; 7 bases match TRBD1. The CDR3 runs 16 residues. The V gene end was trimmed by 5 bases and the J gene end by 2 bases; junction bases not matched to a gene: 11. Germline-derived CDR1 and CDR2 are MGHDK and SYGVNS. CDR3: CASSSPLGTAQETQYF. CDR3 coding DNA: TGTGCCAGCAGTTCTCCCCTAGGGACAGCACAAGAGACCCAGTACTTC.

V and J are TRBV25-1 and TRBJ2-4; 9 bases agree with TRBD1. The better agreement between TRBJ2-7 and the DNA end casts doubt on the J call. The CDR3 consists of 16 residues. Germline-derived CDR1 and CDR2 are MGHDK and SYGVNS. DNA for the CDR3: TGTGCCAGCAGTGACGCCGGGACAGGGAATATGTACGAGCAGTACTTC. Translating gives CASSDAGTGNMYEQYF.

CDR3 residues: CSARDSGGAGEQFF. The CDR3 nucleotides read TGCAGTGCTAGAGATAGCGGGGGGGCAGGGGAGCAGTTCTTC. The chain is built from TRBV20-1 and TRBJ2-1, with 11 bases fitting TRBD2. J gave up 10 bases and V 0 bases, and 5 bases lay outside the gene matches. CDR1 is DFQATT, CDR2 SNEGSKA, per germline (reference sequence). CDR3 length equals 14 residues.

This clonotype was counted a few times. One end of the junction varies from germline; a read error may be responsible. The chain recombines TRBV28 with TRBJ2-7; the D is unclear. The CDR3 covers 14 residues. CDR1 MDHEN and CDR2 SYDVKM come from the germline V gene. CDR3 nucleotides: TGTGCCAGCGGTCTTGGTACAGTCTCCTGCGAGCAGTACTTC. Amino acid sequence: CASGLGTVSCEQYF.

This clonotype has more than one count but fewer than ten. The CDR3 nucleotides are TGTGCCACCAGTGAGGGTAACAGGGGGGAGCAGTTCTTC. This codes for CATSEGNRGEQFF. The chain recombines TRBV24-1 with TRBJ2-1, with 8 bases that match TRBD1. Germline V gene data show CDR1 as KGHDR and CDR2 as SFDVKD. The CDR3 runs to 13 residues. J was trimmed by 10 bases and V by 4 bases; bases with no gene match: 5.

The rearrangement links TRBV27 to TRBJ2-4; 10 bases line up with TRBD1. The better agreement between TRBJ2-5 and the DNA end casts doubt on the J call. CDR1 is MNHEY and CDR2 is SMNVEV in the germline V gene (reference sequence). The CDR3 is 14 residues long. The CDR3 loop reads CARGGDRGKETQYF. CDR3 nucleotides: TGTGCCAGGGGCGGGGACAGGGGAAAAGAGACCCAGTACTTC.

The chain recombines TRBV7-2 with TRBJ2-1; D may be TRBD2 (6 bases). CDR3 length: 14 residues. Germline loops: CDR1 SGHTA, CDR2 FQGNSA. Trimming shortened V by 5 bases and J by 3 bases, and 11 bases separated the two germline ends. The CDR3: CASSQDYHYNEQFF. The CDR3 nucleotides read TGTGCCAGCAGCCAGGACTACCACTACAATGAGCAGTTCTTC. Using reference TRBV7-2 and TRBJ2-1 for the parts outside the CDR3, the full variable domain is GAGVSQSPSNKVTEKGKDVELRCDPISGHTALYWYRQSLGQGLEFLIYFQGNSAPDKSGLPSDRFSAERTGGSVSTLTIQRTQQEDSAVYLCASSQDYHYNEQFFGPGTRLTVL.

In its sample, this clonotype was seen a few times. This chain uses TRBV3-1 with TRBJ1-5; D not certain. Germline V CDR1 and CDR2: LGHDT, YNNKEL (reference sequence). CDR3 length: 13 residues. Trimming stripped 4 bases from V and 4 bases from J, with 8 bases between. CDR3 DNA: TGTGCCAGCAGCCCTGACGTAAATCAGCCCCAGCATTTT. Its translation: CASSPDVNQPQHF.

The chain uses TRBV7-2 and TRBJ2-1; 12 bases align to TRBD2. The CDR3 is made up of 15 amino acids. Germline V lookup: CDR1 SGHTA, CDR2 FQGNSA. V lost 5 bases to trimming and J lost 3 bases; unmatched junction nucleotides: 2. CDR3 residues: CASSTTSGGYNEQFF. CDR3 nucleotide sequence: TGTGCCAGCAGCACGACTAGCGGGGGCTACAATGAGCAGTTCTTC.

DNA for the CDR3: TGTGCCAGCAGTAGGACTGCGGGATACAATGAGCAGTTCTTC. Its translation: CASSRTAGYNEQFF. The V call is TRBV2, the J call TRBJ2-1, with D maybe TRBD2 (6 bases). V lost 5 bases and J lost 4, with 12 bases in between. This CDR3 contains 14 residues. Germline V lookup: CDR1 SNHLY, CDR2 FYNNEI.

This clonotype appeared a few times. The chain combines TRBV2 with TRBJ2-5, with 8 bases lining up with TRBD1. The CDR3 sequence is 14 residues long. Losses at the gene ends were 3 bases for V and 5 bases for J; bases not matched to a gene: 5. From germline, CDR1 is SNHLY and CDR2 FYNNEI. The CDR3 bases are TGTGCCAGCAGTGAGGACAGGGTGAGCGAGACCCAGTACTTC. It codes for CASSEDRVSETQYF.